The T cell receptor beta chain under discussion was sequenced for a study of monozygotic twins with inflammatory bowel disease. Broader study findings: Cells of different T cell subtypes could not be told apart.

Germline assignment: CDR1 LGHNA and CDR2 YSLEER. The length of the CDR3 is 15 residues. Reprocessing the 5' RACE reads, TCRdb reports a single entry for every CDR3 protein and omits DNA. The sample totals hundreds of thousands of distinct CDR3 sequences. Turning to this clonotype: The target antigen is unknown.

J is TRBJ1-6 and V is TRBV4-3; as DNA is missing, the TRBD1 call by TCRdb cannot be tested. The sequence came from a human donor with ulcerative colitis or Crohn's disease, or a healthy co-twin of an affected twin (not recorded which). The sample was blood. CDR3 in amino acids: CASSRTGATYSPLHF.